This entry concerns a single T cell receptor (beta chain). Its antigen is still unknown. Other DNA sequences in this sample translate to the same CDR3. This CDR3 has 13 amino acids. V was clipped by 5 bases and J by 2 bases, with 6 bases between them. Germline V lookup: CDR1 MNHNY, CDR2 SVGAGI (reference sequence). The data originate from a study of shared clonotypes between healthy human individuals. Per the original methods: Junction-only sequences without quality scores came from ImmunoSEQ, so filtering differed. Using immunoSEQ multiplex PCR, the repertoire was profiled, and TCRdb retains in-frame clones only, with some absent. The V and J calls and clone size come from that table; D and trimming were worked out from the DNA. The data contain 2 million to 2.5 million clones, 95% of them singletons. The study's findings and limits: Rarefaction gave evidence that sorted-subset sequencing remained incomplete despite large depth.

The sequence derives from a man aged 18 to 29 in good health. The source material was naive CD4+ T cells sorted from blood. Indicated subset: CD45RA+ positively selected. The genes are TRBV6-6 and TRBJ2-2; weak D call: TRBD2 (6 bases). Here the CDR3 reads CASSGLNTGELFF. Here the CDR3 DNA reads TGTGCCAGCAGTGGACTAAACACCGGGGAGCTGTTTTTT.